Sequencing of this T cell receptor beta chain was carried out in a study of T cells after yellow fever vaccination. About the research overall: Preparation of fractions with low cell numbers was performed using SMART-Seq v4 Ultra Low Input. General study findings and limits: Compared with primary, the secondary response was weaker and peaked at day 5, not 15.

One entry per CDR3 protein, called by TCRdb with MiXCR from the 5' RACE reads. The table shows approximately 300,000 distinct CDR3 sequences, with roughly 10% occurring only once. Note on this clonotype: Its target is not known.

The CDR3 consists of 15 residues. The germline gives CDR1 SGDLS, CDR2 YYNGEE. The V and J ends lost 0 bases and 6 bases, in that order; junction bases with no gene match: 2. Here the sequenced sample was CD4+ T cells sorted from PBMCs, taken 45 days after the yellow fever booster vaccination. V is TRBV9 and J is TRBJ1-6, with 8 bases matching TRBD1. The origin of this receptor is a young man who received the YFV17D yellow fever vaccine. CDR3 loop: CASSVDGQGNSPLHF. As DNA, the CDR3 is TGTGCCAGCAGCGTAGACGGACAGGGTAATTCACCCCTCCACTTT.